Following are 14 T cell receptor beta chains from one sample sequenced in a study of OX40 agonist ivuxolimab in advanced cancers. Repertoires were generated with immunoSEQ multiplex PCR, while TCRdb's copy carries only in-frame clones and drops some. Of over 80,000 clones in the sample, roughly 91% were seen once. The sample in question was CD4+ or CD8+ T cells sorted from blood, obtained in a trial of the OX40 agonist ivuxolimab. The receptors derive from an adult with an advanced solid tumor such as melanoma, head and neck, liver or kidney cancer.

The sample holds a few counts of this clone. V gene TRBV7-2 combines with J gene TRBJ2-1; 12 positions agree with TRBD2. V lost 4 bases and J lost 10; bases outside the gene matches: 11. The CDR3 is 16 residues long. The germline gives CDR1 SGHTA, CDR2 FQGNSA. Here the CDR3 reads CASSSNPTSGRREQFF. The DNA for the CDR3 is TGTGCCAGCAGCTCCAACCCTACTAGCGGGAGGAGGGAGCAGTTCTTC.

The chain is built from TRBV9 and TRBJ2-5; D is ambiguous. Trimming removed 0 bases at V and 1 base at J, with 4 bases between. This CDR3 is built from 13 residues. Looked up from germline, CDR1 is SGDLS and CDR2 is YYNGEE. The CDR3 region has the DNA TGTGCCAGCAGCGTAGGAGTCCAAGAGACCCAGTACTTC. Protein product: CASSVGVQETQYF. The whole variable domain, remainder taken from reference TRBV9 and TRBJ2-5, is DSGVTQTPKHLITATGQRVTLRCSPRSGDLSVYWYQQSLDQGLQFLIQYYNGEERAKGNILERFSAQQFPDLHSELNLSSLELGDSALYFCASSVGVQETQYFGPGTRLLVL.

The rearrangement links TRBV7-6 to TRBJ2-1, with no clear D. CDR1 is SGHVS, CDR2 FNYEAQ, per germline. This CDR3 comprises 13 residues. V shed 2 bases and J shed 7 bases, with 9 bases lying between them. The CDR3 sequence: CASSLSEVNEQFF. The CDR3 DNA is TGTGCCAGCAGCTTAAGTGAAGTAAATGAGCAGTTCTTC.

The chain uses TRBV5-1 and TRBJ2-7; D may be TRBD2 (6 bases). V dropped 5 bases and J dropped 1 base, with 16 bases sitting between them. Germline CDR1 SGHRS, CDR2 YFSETQ. The CDR3 length is 15 residues. The CDR3 DNA sequence: TGCGCCAGCAGGATACGGATTGCGGGATCCTACGAGCAGTACTTC. It specifies CASRIRIAGSYEQYF.

V and J are TRBV6-5 and TRBJ2-2; TRBD1 might be the D (7 bases). Between the trimmed V and J ends, which lost 6 bases and 7 bases, there was a span of 15 bases. CDR3 size: 14 residues. Germline V CDR1 and CDR2: MNHEY, SVGAGI. DNA for the CDR3: TGTGCCAGCAGCTGGCAGGGGGAGGTCGGGGAGCTGTTTTTT. Residues: CASSWQGEVGELFF.

The chain has TRBV6-5 and TRBJ2-7; 7 bases match TRBD1. This CDR3 has 14 amino acids. The germline CDR1 and CDR2 sequences are MNHEY and SVGAGI. The V segment lost 6 bases and the J segment 2 bases; nucleotides outside the gene matches: 7. The CDR3 region is CASSTDRVTYEQYF. CDR3 nucleotide sequence: TGTGCCAGCAGCACTGACAGGGTAACCTACGAGCAGTACTTC.

This sequence joins TRBV21-1 and TRBJ1-1. TRBV21-1 is noted as a pseudogene. CDR3 length: 16 residues. DNA of the CDR3: TGTGCCAGCAGCAAAGTATCGTCCCGGTGGAACACTGAAGCTTTCTTT. Amino acids: CASSKVSSRWNTEAFF.

The CDR3 sequence is CASSQDGTGYNEQFF. The CDR3 DNA reads TGTGCCAGCAGCCAAGACGGGACAGGGTACAATGAGCAGTTCTTC. V is TRBV4-2 and J is TRBJ2-1; 9 bases align to TRBD1. Germline lookup yields CDR1 LGHNA and CDR2 YNFKEQ. V shed 0 bases, J shed 4 bases, and the junction held 1 base outside the gene matches. CDR3 length: 15 residues.

V gene TRBV9 combines with J gene TRBJ2-7; TRBD1 or TRBD2 may be the D gene (5 bases each). The germline V gene encodes CDR1 SGDLS and CDR2 YYNGEE. V was shortened by 0 bases and J by 7 bases, with 17 bases between the two germline ends. The CDR3 is 15 residues long. CDR3 protein: CASSVGGDGTGEQYF. In DNA form, the CDR3 reads TGTGCCAGCAGCGTAGGTGGGGACGGGACGGGTGAGCAGTACTTC.

The chain combines TRBV7-2 with TRBJ2-3; tentatively, D is TRBD1 (6 bases). CDR3 length: 14 amino acids. The V end lost 5 bases, the J end lost 2 bases, and 11 bases lay between the germline ends. Germline V gene sequence: CDR1 SGHTA, CDR2 FQGNSA. CDR3 loop: CASSRQVSTDTQYF. In DNA form, the CDR3 reads TGTGCCAGCAGCAGACAGGTTTCCACAGATACGCAGTATTTT.

V and J are TRBV5-4 and TRBJ1-4; 7 bases map to TRBD1. Per germline, CDR1 SGHNT and CDR2 YYREEE (reference sequence). Trimming at V came to 3 bases and at J to 3 bases, leaving 2 bases not matched to a gene. The CDR3 has 14 residues. CDR3 DNA: TGTGCCAGCAGCTGGGACAGCTCTAATGAAAAACTGTTTTTT. Translated, it gives CASSWDSSNEKLFF.

The chain carries TRBV2 and TRBJ1-1; TRBD1 matches 9 bases. Germline lookup yields CDR1 SNHLY and CDR2 FYNNEI. The CDR3 length is 14 residues. Trimming at V came to 5 bases and at J to 4 bases, leaving 5 bases not matched to a gene. This CDR3 is CASSNRGQGTEAFF. The DNA of the CDR3 is TGTGCCAGCAGTAACAGGGGGCAGGGCACTGAAGCTTTCTTT.

The J gene is TRBJ2-7, the V gene TRBV10-3, with TRBD2 matching over 10 bases. The CDR3 consists of 16 residues. V shed 3 bases, J shed 0 bases, and the junction held 5 bases outside the gene matches. Germline values: CDR1 ENHRY, CDR2 SYGVKD. The CDR3 sequence is CAISDLSGRSSYEQYF. CDR3 DNA: TGTGCCATCAGTGATCTTAGCGGGAGGAGCTCCTACGAGCAGTACTTC.

The V call is TRBV18, the J call TRBJ2-7; tentatively, D is TRBD2 (5 bases). Germline V gives CDR1 KGHSH, CDR2 LQKENI. V dropped 0 bases and J dropped 0 bases, with 15 bases sitting between them. The CDR3 is made up of 17 amino acids. The CDR3 DNA reads as TGTGCCAGCTCACCACCCGCGTTCGGGGTAAGCTCCTACGAGCAGTACTTC. Translation gives CASSPPAFGVSSYEQYF.